The 24 T cell receptor beta chains presented below share a single source sample, sequenced in a study of blood T cell repertoires in COVID-19 (TCRdb year 2020). Receptor libraries were prepared by the immunoSEQ multiplex PCR assay. This is the immuneACCESS table as TCRdb keeps it, with only in-frame sequences that have V and J called. A part of the clones is gone; compared with another copy, unresolved V genes explain less than half, and the rest is unexplained. This sample lists 250,000 to 300,000 clones; 89% were detected once. 2% to 2.5% of the sample goes to the ten largest clones. Input material: peripheral blood. Receptor source: a man in his fifties with acute or convalescent COVID-19.

The V gene is TRBV9, the J gene TRBJ1-3; D possibly corresponds to TRBD1 (5 bases). In germline, CDR1 is SGDLS, CDR2 YYNGEE. The CDR3 spans 15 residues. V was shortened by 1 base and J by 4 bases, with 12 bases between the two germline ends. For the CDR3, the DNA is TGTGCCAGCAGCGTAAGCGGGACTTACGGAAACACCATATATTTT. Its protein is CASSVSGTYGNTIYF.

The CDR3 DNA follows: TGTGCCAGCAGCTTATCCAGCATACTAGCGGGGTACAATGAGCAGTTCTTC. Its protein product is CASSLSSILAGYNEQFF. The J gene is TRBJ2-1, the V gene TRBV11-2, with 10 bases that match TRBD2. The V gene's germline CDR1 is SGHAT and CDR2 FQNNGV. This CDR3 has 17 residues. Trimming at V came to 2 bases and at J to 4 bases, leaving 8 bases not matched to a gene.

The chain recombines TRBV27 with TRBJ2-3, with 7 nucleotides matching TRBD1. The CDR3 loop spans 13 amino acids. V lost 5 bases, J lost 5 bases, and 4 bases stayed unmatched. Germline V gene sequence: CDR1 MNHEY, CDR2 SMNVEV (reference sequence). Written as DNA, the CDR3 is TGTGCCAGCAGTCTTTACAGGGGAGATACGCAGTATTTT. Amino acid sequence: CASSLYRGDTQYF.

V usage is TRBV5-1 and J usage is TRBJ1-4; D unresolved. Germline-derived CDR1 and CDR2 are SGHRS and YFSETQ. The CDR3 loop spans 14 amino acids. V was pared by 4 bases and J by 0 bases, with 7 bases between. CDR3 DNA sequence: TGCGCCAGCAGCCCAGGATCAACTAATGAAAAACTGTTTTTT. Its protein product is CASSPGSTNEKLFF.

V usage is TRBV11-2 and J usage is TRBJ2-2; D is unresolved. Germline lookup yields CDR1 SGHAT and CDR2 FQNNGV. V gave up 1 base and J gave up 6 bases, with 6 bases separating them. This CDR3 comprises 13 residues. The CDR3 protein is CASSLVPAGELFF. The CDR3 DNA is TGTGCCAGCAGCTTAGTCCCCGCCGGGGAGCTGTTTTTT.

This chain links TRBV6-5 with TRBJ2-7; D is perhaps TRBD1 (6 bases). The CDR3 loop spans 14 amino acids. Trimming took off 7 bases at V and 4 bases at J, with 17 bases between the two ends. Germline V gives CDR1 MNHEY, CDR2 SVGAGI. CDR3: CASTRGRGRYEQYF. CDR3 DNA sequence: TGTGCCAGCACTCGGGGCAGGGGTAGGTACGAGCAGTACTTC.

The gene calls are TRBV7-9 and TRBJ1-1, with D perhaps TRBD1 (6 bases). Trimming left V 5 bases short and J 4 bases short, with 17 bases between. The CDR3 sequence is 15 residues long. The germline CDR1 and CDR2 sequences are SEHNR and FQNEAQ (reference sequence). Here the CDR3 DNA reads TGTGCCAGCAGCCCTCCTAACAGGGAGGGCACTGAAGCTTTCTTT. This sequence encodes CASSPPNREGTEAFF.

The V gene is TRBV13, the J gene TRBJ1-2; D gene ambiguous. Germline V CDR1 and CDR2: PRHDT, FYEKMQ (reference sequence). This CDR3 contains 16 residues. V lost 0 bases, J lost 1 base, and 12 bases lay in between. The DNA of the CDR3 is TGTGCCAGCAGCTTAGGCAAAGTCAGGATTAACTATGGCTACACCTTC. Amino acids: CASSLGKVRINYGYTF.

The V gene is TRBV11-3, the J gene TRBJ2-1, with 9 bases matching TRBD1. There are 15 residues in the CDR3. From germline, CDR1 is SGHNT and CDR2 YENEEA. The J segment lost 9 bases and the V segment lost 5 bases, leaving 11 bases of the junction unmatched. The CDR3 DNA sequence: TGTGCCAGCAGCCACGGACAGGGGAGGTTTGGTGAGCAGTTCTTC. This encodes CASSHGQGRFGEQFF.

The chain couples TRBV6-5 to TRBJ2-7; a possible D gene is TRBD1 (5 bases). CDR1 MNHEY and CDR2 SVGAGI come from the germline V gene. The CDR3 is 15 residues long. Trimming pared 0 bases from V and 3 bases from J, leaving 12 bases between. Here the CDR3 reads CASSYSAGRHYEQYF. DNA of the CDR3: TGTGCCAGCAGTTACTCCGCAGGGCGACACTACGAGCAGTACTTC.

The V gene is TRBV30, the J gene TRBJ2-3; TRBD2 matches at 8 bases. From germline, CDR1 is GTSNPN and CDR2 SVGIG (reference sequence). The CDR3 sequence is 15 residues long. The J segment lost 1 base and the V segment lost 2 bases, leaving 5 bases of the junction unmatched. The CDR3 bases are TGTGCCTGGAGTCCGGGAGGGGGAGGCACAGATACGCAGTATTTT. This translates into CAWSPGGGGTDTQYF.

This chain uses TRBV9 with TRBJ2-1; the D is unclear. Per germline, CDR1 SGDLS and CDR2 YYNGEE. The CDR3 is 15 residues long. V was pared by 0 bases and J by 0 bases, with 7 bases between. Here the CDR3 DNA reads TGTGCCAGCAGCGTAGCGTCTACCTCCTACAATGAGCAGTTCTTC. It encodes CASSVASTSYNEQFF.

The gene calls are TRBV3-1 (or the pseudogene TRBV3-2) and TRBJ1-2; D may be TRBD1 (5 bases). Germline assignment: CDR1 LGHDT and CDR2 YNNKEL (reference sequence). Trimming removed 1 base from V and 3 bases from J, with 12 bases in between. The CDR3 length is 15 residues. This CDR3 reads CASSQVGRDHYGYTF. The CDR3 region has the DNA TGTGCCAGCAGCCAAGTAGGGAGGGACCACTATGGCTACACCTTC.

The chain has TRBV6-5 and TRBJ2-2; 9 nucleotides align to TRBD2. CDR1 is MNHEY, CDR2 SVGAGI, per germline. The CDR3 spans 15 residues. V was clipped by 6 bases and J by 3 bases; unmatched bases: 5. The CDR3 DNA follows: TGTGCCAGCAGAGCTAGCGGGGTAGACACCGGGGAGCTGTTTTTT. Protein product: CASRASGVDTGELFF.

The chain has TRBV24-1 and TRBJ2-2; TRBD2 is a possible D gene (5 bases). Trimming cost V 4 bases and J 3 bases, with 14 bases left between them. This CDR3 spans 16 amino acids. Germline V gives CDR1 KGHDR, CDR2 SFDVKD. This CDR3 is CATSDPNGKDTGELFF. DNA of the CDR3: TGTGCCACCAGTGACCCTAACGGGAAAGACACCGGGGAGCTGTTTTTT.

This chain connects TRBV7-6 to TRBJ1-1; D is unresolved. The CDR3 spans 13 residues. The germline V and J ends were trimmed by 3 bases and 1 base, with 6 bases remaining between them. Germline V CDR1 and CDR2: SGHVS, FNYEAQ. CDR3 protein: CASSLSENTEAFF. In nucleotides, the CDR3 is TGTGCCAGCAGCTTGTCAGAGAACACTGAAGCTTTCTTT.

The chain is built from TRBV10-1 and TRBJ2-7; 8 nucleotides align to TRBD1. The CDR3 covers 18 residues. After removal of 4 bases from V and 2 bases from J, the junction contained 16 bases not matched to a gene. Germline V gene lookup returns CDR1 WNHNN and CDR2 SYGVQD (reference sequence). This CDR3 reads CASSGGTGDSWGTYEQYF. CDR3 bases: TGCGCCAGCAGTGGCGGGACAGGAGACTCCTGGGGAACCTACGAGCAGTACTTC.

The chain joins TRBV7-9 to TRBJ1-6; D not certain. Trimming pared 5 bases from V and 11 bases from J, leaving 13 bases between. The CDR3 totals 13 residues. In germline, CDR1 is SEHNR, CDR2 FQNEAQ (reference sequence). The CDR3 coding sequence is TGTGCCAGCAGCCCCGACTCGGAGGCACCCCTCCACTTT. It yields the protein CASSPDSEAPLHF. Full variable domain (outside the CDR3, taken from reference TRBV7-9 and TRBJ1-6): DTGVSQNPRHKITKRGQNVTFRCDPISEHNRLYWYRQTLGQGPEFLTYFQNEAQLEKSRLLSDRFSAERPKGSFSTLEIQRTEQGDSAMYLCASSPDSEAPLHFGNGTRLTVT.

The gene calls are TRBV18 and TRBJ1-5; unclear D gene. V gave up 2 bases and J gave up 6 bases, with 17 bases separating them. The CDR3 extends over 16 amino acids. The V gene's germline CDR1 is KGHSH and CDR2 LQKENI. The CDR3 coding sequence is TGTGCCAGCTCACCAGTCTCGGCAGGTTTAGGTCAGCCCCAGCATTTT. It codes for CASSPVSAGLGQPQHF.

Comment on this clone: At one boundary the junction diverges from the germline segment, which might be a read error. The J gene is TRBJ2-7, the V gene TRBV15; 7 bases agree with TRBD1. The CDR3 sequence is 13 residues long. The V gene's germline CDR1 is LNHNV and CDR2 YYDKDF (reference sequence). For the CDR3, the DNA is TGTGCCACCAGCGGAGAACAGGGGCACGAGCAGTACTTC. As protein: CATSGEQGHEQYF.

The J gene is TRBJ2-7, the V gene TRBV19; 7 bases align to TRBD1. The trim removed 7 bases at V and 2 bases at J, leaving 8 bases unmatched. Germline CDR1 LNHDA, CDR2 SQIVND (reference sequence). This CDR3 region has 14 residues. The CDR3 DNA follows: TGTGCCAGTACCCCGACAGGGACCACCTACGAGCAGTACTTC. Its translation is CASTPTGTTYEQYF.

J is TRBJ1-1 and V is TRBV19, with TRBD1 matching 7 bases. The J segment lost 0 bases and the V segment lost 7 bases, leaving 11 bases of the junction unmatched. Germline V lookup: CDR1 LNHDA, CDR2 SQIVND (reference sequence). The CDR3 is 16 amino acids. The CDR3 here is CASTLRQGRLNTEAFF. The DNA of the CDR3 is TGTGCCAGTACCCTCCGACAGGGTAGGCTGAACACTGAAGCTTTCTTT.

This clone has more than one count but fewer than ten. The chain employs TRBV5-4 and TRBJ1-2; D possibly corresponds to TRBD1 (6 bases). Trimming took 4 bases from V and 0 from J, leaving 10 bases between them. The V gene's germline CDR1 is SGHNT and CDR2 YYREEE (reference sequence). The CDR3 is 14 amino acids. The CDR3 region has the DNA TGTGCCAGCAGCGAACAGGGAGCTAACTATGGCTACACCTTC. Its protein is CASSEQGANYGYTF.

The genes are TRBV19 and TRBJ2-3, with D possibly matching TRBD2 (5 bases). Germline assignment: CDR1 LNHDA and CDR2 SQIVND (reference sequence). V was shortened by 4 bases and J by 3 bases, with 11 bases between the two germline ends. This CDR3 has 14 amino acids. CDR3 DNA sequence: TGTGCCAGTAGTAATCAACTAGGAACAGATACGCAGTATTTT. Residues: CASSNQLGTDTQYF.